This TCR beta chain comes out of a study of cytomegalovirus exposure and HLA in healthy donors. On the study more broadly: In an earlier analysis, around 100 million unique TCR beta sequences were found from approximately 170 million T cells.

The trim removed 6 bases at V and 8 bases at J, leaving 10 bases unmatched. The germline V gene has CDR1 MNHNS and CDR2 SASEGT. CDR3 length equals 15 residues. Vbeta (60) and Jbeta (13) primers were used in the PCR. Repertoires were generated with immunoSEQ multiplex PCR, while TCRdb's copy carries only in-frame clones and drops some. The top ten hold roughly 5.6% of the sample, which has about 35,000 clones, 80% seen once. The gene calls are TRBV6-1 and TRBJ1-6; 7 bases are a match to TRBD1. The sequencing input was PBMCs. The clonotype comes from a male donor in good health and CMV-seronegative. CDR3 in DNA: TGTGCCAGCAGGAGGTTGACAGGGATCGATTCACCCCTCCACTTT. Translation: CASRRLTGIDSPLHF.